This entry lists 11 T cell receptor beta chains sequenced from one sample in a study of blood T cell repertoires in COVID-19. Here immunoSEQ multiplex PCR was the method, and the copy in TCRdb shows in-frame clones only, minus some. Of 150,000 to 200,000 clones in the sample, 82% were seen once. Specimen: peripheral blood. The receptors derive from a woman in her forties with COVID-19, enrolled during active disease.

The rearrangement links TRBV29-1 to TRBJ2-1, with a tentative D call TRBD2 (6 bases). Germline loops: CDR1 SQVTM, CDR2 ANQGSEA. CDR3 length: 18 residues. V was cut by 0 bases and J by 4 bases, with 22 bases left in between. The CDR3: CSVEDSQLSGGRYNEQFF. CDR3 DNA: TGCAGCGTTGAAGATTCTCAACTTAGCGGAGGCCGTTACAATGAGCAGTTCTTC.

The gene calls are TRBV7-2 and TRBJ2-5; a weak D match, TRBD2 (5 bases). CDR3 length: 15 amino acids. Trimming pared 2 bases from V and 4 bases from J, leaving 14 bases between. Germline CDR1 and CDR2: SGHTA and FQGNSA. The CDR3, as DNA: TGTGCCAGCAGCTTATTACCGGGTCGGGGAGAGACCCAGTACTTC. Its protein product is CASSLLPGRGETQYF.

The chain joins TRBV7-8 to TRBJ2-3; 10 positions agree with TRBD2. The V gene's germline CDR1 is SGHVS and CDR2 FQNEAQ. V lost 5 bases, J lost 2 bases, and 4 bases stayed unmatched. The CDR3 is 15 amino acids. Here the CDR3 reads CASSQLAGYTDTQYF. For the CDR3, the DNA is TGTGCCAGCAGCCAACTAGCGGGGTACACAGATACGCAGTATTTT.

The chain recombines TRBV19 with TRBJ2-1, with unresolved D. Germline V lookup: CDR1 LNHDA, CDR2 SQIVND (reference sequence). The V end was cut by 1 base, the J end by 4 bases, with 8 bases between. The CDR3 is 14 amino acids. This CDR3 is CASSIGYSYNEQFF. CDR3 in DNA: TGTGCCAGTAGTATAGGCTACAGTTACAATGAGCAGTTCTTC.

V usage is TRBV6-5 and J usage is TRBJ2-2, with 7 bases matching TRBD2. The CDR3 is 16 amino acids. Germline V gene data show CDR1 as MNHEY and CDR2 as SVGAGI. V dropped 2 bases and J dropped 4; count of bases not matched to a gene: 7. CDR3 sequence reads: CASSYVAGEGTGELFF. The CDR3 DNA sequence: TGTGCCAGCAGTTACGTTGCGGGAGAGGGCACCGGGGAGCTGTTTTTT.

The V gene is TRBV6-4, the J gene TRBJ2-3; 9 bases agree with TRBD1. Germline CDR1 is MRHNA and CDR2 is SNTAGT. V lost 8 bases to trimming and J lost 4 bases; unmatched junction nucleotides: 10. The CDR3 consists of 15 residues. DNA of the CDR3: TGTGCCAGCGCAAAGACAGGGGGAGGTTCAGATACGCAGTATTTT. Translating gives CASAKTGGGSDTQYF.

V usage is TRBV30 and J usage is TRBJ2-1, with D possibly TRBD2 on 6 matching bases. This CDR3 is built from 16 residues. Trimming pared 3 bases from V and 1 base from J, leaving 16 bases between. Germline V lookup: CDR1 GTSNPN, CDR2 SVGIG (reference sequence). This CDR3 is CAWRGTGTASYNEQFF. As DNA, the CDR3 is TGTGCCTGGAGGGGGACTGGGACGGCATCCTACAATGAGCAGTTCTTC.

V and J are TRBV28 and TRBJ2-2, with 8 bases matching TRBD2. Germline trimming cut 7 bases from V and 2 bases from J; bases unmatched to any gene: 6. This CDR3 region has 15 residues. Germline V gives CDR1 MDHEN, CDR2 SYDVKM. The chain's CDR3 is CASIVGRVNTGELFF. The CDR3 nucleotides read TGTGCCAGCATTGTCGGGAGGGTTAACACCGGGGAGCTGTTTTTT.

The chain recombines TRBV19 with TRBJ1-1; 7 bases line up with TRBD1. Losses at the gene ends were 5 bases for V and 3 bases for J; bases not matched to a gene: 9. This CDR3 spans 15 amino acids. The V gene's germline CDR1 is LNHDA and CDR2 SQIVND (reference sequence). The CDR3 protein is CASSFPGTVDTEAFF. The CDR3 nucleotides read TGTGCCAGTAGTTTCCCCGGGACAGTCGACACTGAAGCTTTCTTT. Full variable domain (rest looked up from reference TRBV19 and TRBJ1-1): DGGITQSPKYLFRKEGQNVTLSCEQNLNHDAMYWYRQDPGQGLRLIYYSQIVNDFQKGDIAEGYSVSREKKESFPLTVTSAQKNPTAFYLCASSFPGTVDTEAFFGQGTRLTVV.

The chain combines TRBV6-5 with TRBJ1-1; 9 bases fit TRBD1. The V gene end was trimmed by 7 bases and the J gene end by 6 bases; junction bases not matched to a gene: 9. Per the germline V gene, CDR1 is MNHEY and CDR2 is SVGAGI. The CDR3 has 14 residues. DNA of the CDR3: TGTGCCAGCACCTTCGACAGGGGGGTCGCTGAAGCTTTCTTT. It encodes CASTFDRGVAEAFF.

As concerns this clone: The same CDR3 arises from other DNA sequences in this sample as well. This sequence joins TRBV5-1 and TRBJ2-2; 7 bases map to TRBD1. V dropped 2 bases and J dropped 2; count of bases not matched to a gene: 3. The CDR3 covers 15 residues. Germline CDR1 reads SGHRS; CDR2 reads YFSETQ. In nucleotides, the CDR3 is TGCGCCAGCAGCTTAGACAGGGCTAACACCGGGGAGCTGTTTTTT. It codes for CASSLDRANTGELFF.